The present T cell receptor beta chain was sequenced within a study of cytomegalovirus exposure and HLA in healthy donors. Study context: As an earlier analysis found, about 179 million T cells yielded 95 million to 130 million unique TCR beta sequences. General study points: Roughly uniform depth of sequencing across donors was assumed in presence/absence analyses. According to an earlier analysis, most TCR beta V segments yielded productive rearrangements about 87% or about 30% of the time. In a later analysis, DRB1 alleles had the most associated TCRs; HLA-C alleles the fewest.

With 3 bases clipped from V and 5 bases from J, the junction kept 3 bases outside the gene matches. Germline CDR1 and CDR2: LGHNA and YNFKEQ. This CDR3 has 13 amino acids. Details on this clone: Its antigen is as yet unknown.

With 60 Vbeta and 13 Jbeta primers, the PCR was carried out. The protocol was immunoSEQ multiplex PCR, while the TCRdb copy is restricted to in-frame clones and leaves out a portion. The sample contains some 110,000 clones, 75% to 90% of which appear only once. This receptor was obtained from a man aged 30 to 39 in good health and CMV-seronegative. The rearrangement joins TRBV4-2 to TRBJ2-5; the match to TRBD2 covers 7 bases. Sequenced sample: PBMCs. The CDR3, as DNA: TGTGCCAGCAGCCAGGAACTAGCGGAGACCCAGTACTTC. Translation gives CASSQELAETQYF.